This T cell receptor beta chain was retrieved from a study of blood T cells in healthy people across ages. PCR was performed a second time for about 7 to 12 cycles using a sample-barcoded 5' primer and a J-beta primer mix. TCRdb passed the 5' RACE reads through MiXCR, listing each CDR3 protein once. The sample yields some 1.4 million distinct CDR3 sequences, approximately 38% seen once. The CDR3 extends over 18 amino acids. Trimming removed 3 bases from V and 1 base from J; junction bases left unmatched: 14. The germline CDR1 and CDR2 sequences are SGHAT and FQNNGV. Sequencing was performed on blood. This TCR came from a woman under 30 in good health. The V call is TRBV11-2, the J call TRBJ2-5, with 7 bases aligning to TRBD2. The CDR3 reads CASSFFLEAGVPQETQYF. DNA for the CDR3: TGTGCCAGCAGCTTCTTTTTAGAGGCGGGGGTCCCCCAAGAGACCCAGTACTTC.